This T cell receptor (beta chain) stems from a study of T cell changes during pregnancy in multiple sclerosis. Libraries were prepared by immunoSEQ multiplex PCR; TCRdb keeps only in-frame clonotypes and omits some of them. The data show 57,000 or so clones, 75% to 95% seen once. This sequence was found in a female donor in good health, enrolled as a control in a pregnancy study. The input for sequencing was peripheral blood, taken after pregnancy.

This CDR3 reads CASSPRTLAGGPAGELFF. The CDR3 region has the DNA TGTGCCAGCTCACCACGAACACTAGCGGGAGGGCCGGCCGGGGAGCTGTTTTTT. V gene TRBV18 combines with J gene TRBJ2-2; 13 positions agree with TRBD2. The V and J ends lost 1 base and 6 bases, in that order; junction bases with no gene match: 8. CDR3 length: 18 amino acids. CDR1 is KGHSH, CDR2 LQKENI, per germline.